The 30 T cell receptor beta chains reported below all come from one sample, sequenced in a study of PD-1 blockade in classical Hodgkin lymphoma. The time point: newly diagnosed, previously untreated cHL patient sample. Magnetic negative selection of thawed PBMCs was the method by which CD4+ T cells were purified. Sequenced by immunoSEQ multiplex PCR; TCRdb stores in-frame clones only, minus some. The table records roughly 20,000 clones, under 85% of them present only once. Sequenced sample: CD4+ T cells from blood. The receptors stem from a human donor with classical Hodgkin lymphoma.

The rearrangement joins TRBV19 to TRBJ1-2, with TRBD1 as a possible D gene (6 bases). Trimming left V 0 bases short and J 1 base short, with 15 bases between. CDR1 is LNHDA and CDR2 is SQIVND in the germline V gene (reference sequence). The CDR3 is made up of 17 amino acids. This chain's CDR3 is CASSIDRRDTYNYGYTF. The CDR3 bases are TGTGCCAGTAGTATAGATCGGAGGGACACCTATAACTATGGCTACACCTTC. Combining the CDR3 with reference TRBV19 and TRBJ1-2 gives the whole variable domain DGGITQSPKYLFRKEGQNVTLSCEQNLNHDAMYWYRQDPGQGLRLIYYSQIVNDFQKGDIAEGYSVSREKKESFPLTVTSAQKNPTAFYLCASSIDRRDTYNYGYTFGSGTRLTVV.

The chain couples TRBV12-5 to TRBJ2-1, with D possibly being TRBD2 (5 bases). V lost 2 bases to trimming and J lost 5 bases, with 7 bases between them. Looked up from germline, CDR1 is LGHNT and CDR2 is FRNRAP. This CDR3 spans 13 amino acids. The CDR3: CASGLKEDNEQFF. As DNA, the CDR3 is TGTGCTAGTGGTTTGAAGGAGGACAATGAGCAGTTCTTC.

This clone was seen just once. The V call is TRBV5-1, the J call TRBJ2-2, with TRBD1 matching over 8 bases. J was trimmed by 3 bases and V by 4 bases; bases with no gene match: 8. There are 16 residues in the CDR3. From germline, CDR1 is SGHRS and CDR2 YFSETQ. The CDR3 region is CASSRQTGADTGELFF. CDR3 nucleotides: TGCGCCAGCAGCAGACAGACAGGGGCGGACACCGGGGAGCTGTTTTTT.

V gene TRBV6-4 combines with J gene TRBJ2-7; D perhaps matches TRBD2 (6 bases). Germline V lookup: CDR1 MRHNA, CDR2 SNTAGT. The V gene lost 0 bases and the J gene lost 4 bases, with 13 bases spanning the gap. The CDR3 runs to 15 residues. CDR3: CASSDSNWRGYEQYF. CDR3 nucleotides: TGTGCCAGCAGTGACTCTAACTGGAGGGGTTACGAGCAGTACTTC.

This sequence joins TRBV7-3 and TRBJ2-2; D is ambiguous. Germline V gene sequence: CDR1 SGHTA, CDR2 FQGTGA. The CDR3 totals 14 residues. V was pared by 2 bases and J by 3 bases, with 7 bases between. CDR3 residues: CASSLDRHTGELFF. CDR3 in DNA: TGTGCCAGCAGCTTAGATAGGCACACCGGGGAGCTGTTTTTT.

The chain couples TRBV5-8 to TRBJ2-5; D ambiguous. CDR3 length: 16 amino acids. Per germline, CDR1 SGHTS and CDR2 YDEGEE. Trimming pared 1 base from V and 0 bases from J, leaving 13 bases between. CDR3 bases: TGTGCCAGCAGCTTGTCGATCAGGACGTACCAAGAGACCCAGTACTTC. It is translated as CASSLSIRTYQETQYF.

This chain connects TRBV28 to TRBJ1-1; D is possibly TRBD1 (6 bases). The CDR3 consists of 13 residues. Germline V gene sequence: CDR1 MDHEN, CDR2 SYDVKM. V lost 2 bases and J 11 bases, leaving 15 bases between the germline ends. The CDR3 loop is CASSLTGRGAAFF. The CDR3 DNA sequence: TGTGCCAGCAGTTTAACAGGGAGAGGGGCGGCTTTCTTT. The whole variable domain, filled in from reference TRBV28 and TRBJ1-1, reads DVKVTQSSRYLVKRTGEKVFLECVQDMDHENMFWYRQDPGLGLRLIYFSYDVKMKEKGDIPEGYSVSREKKERFSLILESASTNQTSMYLCASSLTGRGAAFFGQGTRLTVV.

The gene calls are TRBV25-1 and TRBJ2-2; perhaps TRBD1 as D (5 bases). There are 13 residues in the CDR3. Germline lookup yields CDR1 MGHDK and CDR2 SYGVNS. Trimming left V 8 bases short and J 6 bases short, with 13 bases between. DNA for the CDR3: TGTGCCAGCCGCACTCCAGGGTCCGGGGAGCTGTTTTTT. Its protein is CASRTPGSGELFF.

This clone has more than one count but fewer than ten. The CDR3 protein is CSVVPVSTATNEKLFF. The CDR3 nucleotides read TGCAGCGTTGTTCCGGTATCTACCGCAACTAATGAAAAACTGTTTTTT. The chain links TRBV29-1 to TRBJ1-4; D gene ambiguous. This CDR3 has 16 amino acids. V lost 4 bases, J lost 0 bases, and 15 bases lay in between. Per the germline V gene, CDR1 is SQVTM and CDR2 is ANQGSEA.

The rearrangement uses TRBV19 and TRBJ2-5; tentatively, D is TRBD2 (6 bases). The V end lost 6 bases, the J end lost 9 bases, and 23 bases lay between the germline ends. The V gene's germline CDR1 is LNHDA and CDR2 SQIVND (reference sequence). CDR3 length: 15 residues. CDR3 bases: TGTGCCAGTAGAGCCCGCGGGGACGGGGTCAAGGCCCAGTACTTC. Residues: CASRARGDGVKAQYF.

The J gene is TRBJ1-5, the V gene TRBV28; 9 bases fit TRBD1. J lost 2 bases, V lost 4 bases, and 6 bases had no gene match. The CDR3 is 16 amino acids. Germline CDR1 MDHEN, CDR2 SYDVKM. CDR3 in amino acids: CASSSPTGGGNQPQHF. The CDR3 region has the DNA TGTGCCAGCAGTTCCCCGACAGGGGGAGGCAATCAGCCCCAGCATTTT.

V gene TRBV7-2 combines with J gene TRBJ2-7; D is possibly TRBD1 (6 bases). The CDR3 consists of 15 residues. V was trimmed by 3 bases and J by 0 bases, leaving 12 bases between them. Germline CDR1 reads SGHTA; CDR2 reads FQGNSA. The CDR3, as DNA: TGTGCCAGCAGCTTCGTTACAGGGAGCTCCTACGAGCAGTACTTC. Amino acids: CASSFVTGSSYEQYF.

The chain uses TRBV19 and TRBJ1-5; no definite D call. Germline CDR1 LNHDA, CDR2 SQIVND (reference sequence). The V gene lost 6 bases and the J gene lost 4 bases, with 13 bases spanning the gap. This CDR3 has 14 residues. The CDR3 DNA follows: TGTGCCAGTAGGGGCGGGAAAGAGAATCAGCCCCAGCATTTT. It specifies CASRGGKENQPQHF. The full variable domain, in which reference TRBV19 and TRBJ1-5 provide the parts outside the CDR3, is DGGITQSPKYLFRKEGQNVTLSCEQNLNHDAMYWYRQDPGQGLRLIYYSQIVNDFQKGDIAEGYSVSREKKESFPLTVTSAQKNPTAFYLCASRGGKENQPQHFGDGTRLSIL.

V is TRBV7-8 and J is TRBJ2-5, with D possibly matching TRBD1 (6 bases). V lost 6 bases, J lost 3 bases, and 11 bases lay in between. CDR3 length equals 13 residues. Germline CDR1 SGHVS, CDR2 FQNEAQ. CDR3 sequence: CASSKTGKETQYF. The CDR3 nucleotides read TGTGCCAGCAGTAAAACAGGGAAAGAGACCCAGTACTTC. Supplemented by reference TRBV7-8 and TRBJ2-5, the full variable domain reads GAGVSQSPRYKVAKRGQDVALRCDPISGHVSLFWYQQALGQGPEFLTYFQNEAQLDKSGLPSDRFFAERPEGSVSTLKIQRTQQEDSAVYLCASSKTGKETQYFGPGTRLLVL.

The chain is built from TRBV11-2 and TRBJ2-7; D is possibly TRBD1 (6 bases). Trimming took 3 bases from V and 0 from J, leaving 12 bases between them. Germline lookup yields CDR1 SGHAT and CDR2 FQNNGV. This CDR3 has 15 residues. The CDR3 DNA sequence: TGTGCCAGCAGCTTCGTTACAGGGAGCTCCTACGAGCAGTACTTC. It is translated as CASSFVTGSSYEQYF.

V is TRBV19 and J is TRBJ1-4, with D perhaps matching TRBD1 (5 bases). The CDR3 spans 15 residues. The ends were cut back, 5 bases at V and 5 bases at J, with 15 bases in the middle. Germline-derived CDR1 and CDR2 are LNHDA and SQIVND (reference sequence). The CDR3 region has the DNA TGTGCCAGTAGTCCCCCAGGGAAAACCAATGAAAAACTGTTTTTT. It translates to CASSPPGKTNEKLFF.

The chain joins TRBV25-1 to TRBJ2-1; possible D gene TRBD1, 6 bases. The CDR3 spans 13 residues. Germline loops: CDR1 MGHDK, CDR2 SYGVNS. V was clipped by 1 base and J by 8 bases, with 9 bases between them. The CDR3 coding sequence is TGTGCCAGCAGTGAATCCAGGGGTGATGAGCAGTTCTTC. Its protein is CASSESRGDEQFF.

The J gene is TRBJ2-1, the V gene TRBV7-2, with 9 bases matching TRBD2. The CDR3 extends over 15 amino acids. V lost 3 bases and J lost 7; bases outside the gene matches: 7. Germline CDR1 is SGHTA and CDR2 is FQGNSA. CDR3 in amino acids: CASSFRAGGGNEQFF. In nucleotides, the CDR3 is TGTGCCAGCAGCTTCCGAGCGGGAGGTGGGAATGAGCAGTTCTTC.

The chain is built from TRBV9 and TRBJ2-5, with D tentatively TRBD1 or TRBD2 (5 bases each). V lost 0 bases, J lost 3 bases, and 18 bases lay in between. This CDR3 has 17 residues. Germline values: CDR1 SGDLS, CDR2 YYNGEE. The CDR3 nucleotides read TGTGCCAGCAGCGTAGGAGGGGCTCCCCCCGGGGAAGAGACCCAGTACTTC. This gives the protein CASSVGGAPPGEETQYF.

This chain connects TRBV21-1 to TRBJ2-2. TRBV21-1 is listed as a pseudogene. The CDR3 spans 15 residues. The CDR3 here is CASTNPATNTGELFF. CDR3 coding DNA: TGTGCCAGCACCAATCCGGCGACGAACACCGGGGAGCTGTTTTTT.

About this clone: A read error may produce the germline difference seen at one junction end. This CDR3 reads CASSLDWAGTKVLTF. The CDR3 DNA reads TGTGCCAGCAGCTTAGATTGGGCAGGAACCAAGGTCCTGACTTTC. The chain joins TRBV11-2 to TRBJ2-6; the D is unclear. The CDR3 loop spans 15 amino acids. Germline-derived CDR1 and CDR2 are SGHAT and FQNNGV.

V usage is TRBV28 and J usage is TRBJ1-2; TRBD1 matches at 7 bases. J gave up 7 bases and V 7 bases, and 12 bases lay outside the gene matches. Germline CDR1 reads MDHEN; CDR2 reads SYDVKM. The CDR3 sequence is 14 residues long. The CDR3 loop is CASTSRTGRPGYTF. DNA of the CDR3: TGTGCCAGCACTTCTCGGACAGGCCGACCTGGCTACACCTTC.

This clone was seen a single time. The rearrangement uses TRBV6-5 and TRBJ2-3; D not certain. CDR1 is MNHEY, CDR2 SVGAGI, per germline. This CDR3 contains 13 residues. V was cut by 5 bases and J by 1 base, with 7 bases left in between. The CDR3 DNA reads as TGTGCCAGCAGTACTCCTGGCACAGATACGCAGTATTTT. This translates into CASSTPGTDTQYF.

In its sample, this clone was seen once. This sequence joins TRBV6-1 and TRBJ2-1; D might be TRBD2 (5 bases). The V gene's germline CDR1 is MNHNS and CDR2 SASEGT. CDR3 length: 17 residues. The ends were cut back, 0 bases at V and 0 bases at J, with 12 bases in the middle. This CDR3 reads CASSEAVSGSSYNEQFF. CDR3 DNA: TGTGCCAGCAGTGAAGCCGTGAGCGGCAGCTCCTACAATGAGCAGTTCTTC.

The chain employs TRBV6-5 and TRBJ1-2; D might be TRBD1 (5 bases). The CDR3 sequence is 15 residues long. The V gene's germline CDR1 is MNHEY and CDR2 SVGAGI. Trimming shortened V by 7 bases and J by 7 bases, and 22 bases separated the two germline ends. The CDR3 nucleotides read TGTGCCAGCAAAATTACGTCGGAGGGGAGGGGTGGCTACACCTTC. Residues: CASKITSEGRGGYTF.

This clone was detected only a few times. The V gene is TRBV6-4, the J gene TRBJ2-2, with 8 bases identical to TRBD1. The V and J ends lost 6 bases and 3 bases, in that order; junction bases with no gene match: 3. The V gene's germline CDR1 is MRHNA and CDR2 SNTAGT. The CDR3 spans 14 residues. This CDR3 reads CASSPGQDTGELFF. The CDR3 DNA follows: TGTGCCAGCAGCCCGGGACAGGACACCGGGGAGCTGTTTTTT.

In this sample, this clone turned up once. The chain employs TRBV6-1 and TRBJ1-2; D ambiguous. The CDR3 is 11 amino acids. Germline values: CDR1 MNHNS, CDR2 SASEGT. Trimming took 8 bases from V and 5 from J, leaving 9 bases between them. The CDR3 DNA reads as TGTGCCAGCTTGGGAGATTATGGCTACACCTTC. It codes for CASLGDYGYTF.

The rearrangement links TRBV9 to TRBJ2-5; 7 bases line up with TRBD2. V was clipped by 0 bases and J by 2 bases; unmatched bases: 7. Germline CDR1 and CDR2: SGDLS and YYNGEE. CDR3 size: 16 residues. The CDR3 region is CASSVGVLADQETQYF. The CDR3 DNA reads TGTGCCAGCAGCGTAGGGGTCCTAGCGGATCAAGAGACCCAGTACTTC. The full variable domain, completed using reference TRBV9 and TRBJ2-5, is DSGVTQTPKHLITATGQRVTLRCSPRSGDLSVYWYQQSLDQGLQFLIQYYNGEERAKGNILERFSAQQFPDLHSELNLSSLELGDSALYFCASSVGVLADQETQYFGPGTRLLVL.

The V and J genes are TRBV27 and TRBJ2-7; TRBD2 agrees at 7 bases. Germline V gives CDR1 MNHEY, CDR2 SMNVEV (reference sequence). The CDR3 extends over 15 amino acids. V was pared by 6 bases and J by 1 base, with 9 bases of the junction left unmatched. In DNA form, the CDR3 reads TGTGCCAGCAGGTGGGCTAGCGGAATTTCCTACGAGCAGTACTTC. Encoded protein: CASRWASGISYEQYF.

The CDR3, as DNA: TGTGCCAGCAGCCCGGGGCCCCCTACTAGCGGGAGTAATGAGCAGTTCTTC. Residues: CASSPGPPTSGSNEQFF. The chain combines TRBV7-2 with TRBJ2-1, with 11 bases fitting TRBD2. Trimming removed 5 bases from V and 7 bases from J; junction bases left unmatched: 13. The CDR3 has 17 residues. Per germline, CDR1 SGHTA and CDR2 FQGNSA.